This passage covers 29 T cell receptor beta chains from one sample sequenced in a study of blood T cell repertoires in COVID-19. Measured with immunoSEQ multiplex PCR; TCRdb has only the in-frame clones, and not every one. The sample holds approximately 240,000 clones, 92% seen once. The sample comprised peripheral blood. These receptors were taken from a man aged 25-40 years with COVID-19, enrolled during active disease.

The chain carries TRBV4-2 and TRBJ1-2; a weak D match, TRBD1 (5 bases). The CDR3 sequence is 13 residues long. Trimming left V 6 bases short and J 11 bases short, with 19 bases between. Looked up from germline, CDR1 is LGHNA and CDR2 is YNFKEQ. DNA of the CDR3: TGTGCCAGCAGACCTACAACCGGGACTGGTTACACCTTC. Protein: CASRPTTGTGYTF.

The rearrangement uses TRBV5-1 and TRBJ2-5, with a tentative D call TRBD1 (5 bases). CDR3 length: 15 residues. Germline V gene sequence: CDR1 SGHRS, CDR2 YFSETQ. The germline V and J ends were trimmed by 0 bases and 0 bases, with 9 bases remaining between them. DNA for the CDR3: TGCGCCAGCAGCTTGGGTCAGGGTTACCAAGAGACCCAGTACTTC. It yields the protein CASSLGQGYQETQYF.

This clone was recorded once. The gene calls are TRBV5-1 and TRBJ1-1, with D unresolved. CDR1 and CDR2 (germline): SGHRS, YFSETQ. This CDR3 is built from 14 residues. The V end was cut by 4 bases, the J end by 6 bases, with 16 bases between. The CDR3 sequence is CASSHGRGGPEAFF. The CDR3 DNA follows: TGCGCCAGCAGCCACGGCCGGGGAGGTCCTGAAGCTTTCTTT.

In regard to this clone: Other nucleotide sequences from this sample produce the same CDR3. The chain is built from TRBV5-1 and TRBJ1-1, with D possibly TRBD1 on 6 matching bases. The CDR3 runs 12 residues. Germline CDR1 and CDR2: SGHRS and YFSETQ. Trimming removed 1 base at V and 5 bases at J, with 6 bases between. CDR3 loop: CASSLQGTEAFF. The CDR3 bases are TGCGCCAGCAGCTTGCAGGGGACTGAAGCTTTCTTT.

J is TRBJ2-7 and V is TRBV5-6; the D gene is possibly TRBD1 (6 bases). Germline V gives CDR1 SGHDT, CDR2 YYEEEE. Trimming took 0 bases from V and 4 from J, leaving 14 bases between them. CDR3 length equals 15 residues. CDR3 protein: CASSLGQGKTYEQYF. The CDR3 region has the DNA TGTGCCAGCAGCTTGGGTCAGGGGAAAACTTACGAGCAGTACTTC.

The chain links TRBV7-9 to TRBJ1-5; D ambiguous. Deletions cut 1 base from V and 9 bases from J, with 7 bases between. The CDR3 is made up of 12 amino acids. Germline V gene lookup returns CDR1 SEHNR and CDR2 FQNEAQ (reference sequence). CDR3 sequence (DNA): TGTGCCAGCAGCTTAGTCGAGGGGCCCCAGCATTTT. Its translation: CASSLVEGPQHF.

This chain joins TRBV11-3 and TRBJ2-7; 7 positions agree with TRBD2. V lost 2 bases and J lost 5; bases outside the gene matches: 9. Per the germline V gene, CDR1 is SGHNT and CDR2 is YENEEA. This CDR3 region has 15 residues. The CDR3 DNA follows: TGTGCCAGCAGCTTAATCGGACTAGAGAGCCACGAGCAGTACTTC. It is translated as CASSLIGLESHEQYF.

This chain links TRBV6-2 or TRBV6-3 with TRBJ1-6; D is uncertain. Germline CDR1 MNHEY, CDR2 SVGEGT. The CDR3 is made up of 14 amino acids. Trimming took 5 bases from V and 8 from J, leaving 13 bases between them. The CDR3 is CASSPPRLDSPLHF. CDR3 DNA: TGTGCCAGCAGTCCCCCGCGGTTGGATTCACCCCTCCACTTT.

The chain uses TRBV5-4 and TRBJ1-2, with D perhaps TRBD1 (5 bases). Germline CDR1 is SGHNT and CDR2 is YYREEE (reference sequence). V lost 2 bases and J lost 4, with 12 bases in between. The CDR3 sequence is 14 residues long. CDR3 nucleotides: TGTGCCAGCAGCTTCGGTCGGCAGGGCTATGGCTACACCTTC. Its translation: CASSFGRQGYGYTF.

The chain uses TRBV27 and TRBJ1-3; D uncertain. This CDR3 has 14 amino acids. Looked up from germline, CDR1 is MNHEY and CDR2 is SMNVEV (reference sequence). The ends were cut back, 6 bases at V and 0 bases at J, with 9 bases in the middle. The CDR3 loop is CASRTLASGNTIYF. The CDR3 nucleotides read TGTGCCAGCAGGACTCTCGCCTCTGGAAACACCATATATTTT.

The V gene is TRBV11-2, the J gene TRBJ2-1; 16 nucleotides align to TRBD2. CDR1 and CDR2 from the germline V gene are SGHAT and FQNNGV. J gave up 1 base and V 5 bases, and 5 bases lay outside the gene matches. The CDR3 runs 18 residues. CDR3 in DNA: TGTGCCAGCAGCCCGGGACTAGCGGGGGGGAGGTCCTACAATGAGCAGTTCTTC. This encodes CASSPGLAGGRSYNEQFF.

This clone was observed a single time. CDR3 protein: CASSLAEGPQHF. The DNA for the CDR3 is TGTGCCAGCAGCTTGGCCGAGGGGCCCCAGCATTTT. This chain joins TRBV5-4 and TRBJ1-5, with no clear D. Trimming took 0 bases from V and 9 from J, leaving 7 bases between them. CDR1 SGHNT and CDR2 YYREEE come from the germline V gene (reference sequence). This CDR3 contains 12 residues.

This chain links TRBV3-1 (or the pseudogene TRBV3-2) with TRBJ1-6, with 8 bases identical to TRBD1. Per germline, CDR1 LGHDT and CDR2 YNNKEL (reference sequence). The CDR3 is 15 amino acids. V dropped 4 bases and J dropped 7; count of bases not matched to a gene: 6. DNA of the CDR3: TGTGCCAGCAGCCCGACAGGGGCCAGAAATTCACCCCTCCACTTT. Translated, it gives CASSPTGARNSPLHF.

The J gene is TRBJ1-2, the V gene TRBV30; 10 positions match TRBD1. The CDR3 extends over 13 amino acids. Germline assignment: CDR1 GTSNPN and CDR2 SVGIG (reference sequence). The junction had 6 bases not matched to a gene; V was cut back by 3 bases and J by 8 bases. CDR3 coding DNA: TGTGCCTGGAGAGAGACAGGGGGCGAGGGCTACACCTTC. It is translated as CAWRETGGEGYTF.

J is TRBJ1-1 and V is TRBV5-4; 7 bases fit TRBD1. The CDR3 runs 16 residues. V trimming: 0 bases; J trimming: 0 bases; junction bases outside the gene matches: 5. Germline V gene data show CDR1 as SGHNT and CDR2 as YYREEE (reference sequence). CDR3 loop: CASSLGADRMNTEAFF. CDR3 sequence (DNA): TGTGCCAGCAGCTTGGGAGCGGACAGGATGAACACTGAAGCTTTCTTT.

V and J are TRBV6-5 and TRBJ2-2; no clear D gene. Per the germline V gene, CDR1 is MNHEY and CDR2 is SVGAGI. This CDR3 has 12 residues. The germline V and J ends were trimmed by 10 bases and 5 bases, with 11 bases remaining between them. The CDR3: CAILSTTGELFF. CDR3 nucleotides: TGTGCCATCCTCTCGACAACCGGGGAGCTGTTTTTT.

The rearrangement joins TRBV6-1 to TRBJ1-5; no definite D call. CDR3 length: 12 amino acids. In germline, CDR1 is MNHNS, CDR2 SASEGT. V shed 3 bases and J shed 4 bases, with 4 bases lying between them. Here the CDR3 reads CASSDGNQPQHF. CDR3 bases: TGTGCCAGCAGTGACGGGAATCAGCCCCAGCATTTT.

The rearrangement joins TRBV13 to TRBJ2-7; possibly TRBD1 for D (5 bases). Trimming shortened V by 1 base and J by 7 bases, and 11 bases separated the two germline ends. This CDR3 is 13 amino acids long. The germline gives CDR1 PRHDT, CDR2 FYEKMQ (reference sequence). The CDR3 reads CASSLVGVREQYF. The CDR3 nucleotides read TGTGCCAGCAGCTTAGTAGGGGTGAGAGAGCAGTACTTC. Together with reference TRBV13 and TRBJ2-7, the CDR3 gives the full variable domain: AAGVIQSPRHLIKEKRETATLKCYPIPRHDTVYWYQQGPGQDPQFLISFYEKMQSDKGSIPDRFSAQQFSDYHSELNMSSLELGDSALYFCASSLVGVREQYFGPGTRLTVT.

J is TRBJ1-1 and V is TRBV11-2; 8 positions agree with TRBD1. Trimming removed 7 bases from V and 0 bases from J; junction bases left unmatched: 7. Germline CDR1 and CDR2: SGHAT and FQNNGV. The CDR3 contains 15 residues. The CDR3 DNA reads TGTGCCAGCACCCGGACAGGGAGCATGAACACTGAAGCTTTCTTT. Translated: CASTRTGSMNTEAFF.

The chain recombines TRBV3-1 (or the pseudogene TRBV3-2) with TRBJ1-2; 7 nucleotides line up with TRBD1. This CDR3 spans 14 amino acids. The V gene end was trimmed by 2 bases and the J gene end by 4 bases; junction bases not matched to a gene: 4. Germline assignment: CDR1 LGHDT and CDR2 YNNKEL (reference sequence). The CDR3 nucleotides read TGTGCCAGCAGCCAAACGACAGGGTTCTATGGCTACACCTTC. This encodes CASSQTTGFYGYTF.

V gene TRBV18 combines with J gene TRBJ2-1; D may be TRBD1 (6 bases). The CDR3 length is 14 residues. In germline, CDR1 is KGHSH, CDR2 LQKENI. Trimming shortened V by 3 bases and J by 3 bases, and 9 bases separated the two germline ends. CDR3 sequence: CASSPGQFYNEQFF. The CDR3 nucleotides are TGTGCCAGCTCACCTGGACAGTTCTACAATGAGCAGTTCTTC.

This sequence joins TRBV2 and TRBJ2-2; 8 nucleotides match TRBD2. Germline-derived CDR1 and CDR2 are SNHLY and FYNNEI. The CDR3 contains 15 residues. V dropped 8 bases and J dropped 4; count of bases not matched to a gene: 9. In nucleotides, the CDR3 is TGTGCCAGCGGGGCACGGGGGGGCGCCACCGGGGAGCTGTTTTTT. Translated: CASGARGGATGELFF.

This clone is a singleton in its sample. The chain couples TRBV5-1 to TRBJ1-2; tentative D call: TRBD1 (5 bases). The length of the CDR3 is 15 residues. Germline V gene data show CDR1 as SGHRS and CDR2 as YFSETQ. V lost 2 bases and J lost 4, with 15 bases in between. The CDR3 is CASSFTRGAGYGYTF. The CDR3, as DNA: TGCGCCAGCAGCTTCACCCGCGGGGCAGGCTATGGCTACACCTTC.

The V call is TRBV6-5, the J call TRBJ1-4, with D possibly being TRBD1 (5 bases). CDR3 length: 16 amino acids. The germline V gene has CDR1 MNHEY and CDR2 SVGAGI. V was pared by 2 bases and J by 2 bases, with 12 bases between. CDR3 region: CASSYAGPGTNEKLFF. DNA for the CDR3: TGTGCCAGCAGTTACGCGGGGCCGGGGACTAATGAAAAACTGTTTTTT.

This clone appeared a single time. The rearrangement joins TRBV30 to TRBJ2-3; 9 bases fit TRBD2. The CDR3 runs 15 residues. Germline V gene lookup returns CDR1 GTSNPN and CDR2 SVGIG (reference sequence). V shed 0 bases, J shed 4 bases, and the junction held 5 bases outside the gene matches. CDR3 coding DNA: TGTGCCTGGAGTGTCTGGGCGGGGGGGCCAGATACGCAGTATTTT. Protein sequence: CAWSVWAGGPDTQYF.

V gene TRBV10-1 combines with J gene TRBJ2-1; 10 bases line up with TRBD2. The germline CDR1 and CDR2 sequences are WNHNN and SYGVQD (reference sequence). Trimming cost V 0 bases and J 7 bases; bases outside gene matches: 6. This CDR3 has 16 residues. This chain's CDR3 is CASSESSGGAGNEQFF. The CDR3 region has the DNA TGCGCCAGCAGTGAGTCAAGCGGGGGGGCAGGGAATGAGCAGTTCTTC.

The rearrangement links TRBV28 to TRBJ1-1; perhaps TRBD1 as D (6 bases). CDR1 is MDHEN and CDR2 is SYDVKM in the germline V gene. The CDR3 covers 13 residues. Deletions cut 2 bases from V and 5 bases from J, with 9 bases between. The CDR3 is CASSLGGRTEAFF. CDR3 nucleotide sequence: TGTGCCAGCAGTTTAGGGGGCCGGACTGAAGCTTTCTTT.

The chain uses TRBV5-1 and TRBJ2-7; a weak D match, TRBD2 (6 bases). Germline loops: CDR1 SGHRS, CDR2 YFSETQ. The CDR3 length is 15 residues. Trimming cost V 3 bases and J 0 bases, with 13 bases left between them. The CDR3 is CASSSVGGSSYEQYF. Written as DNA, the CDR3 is TGCGCCAGCAGCTCAGTTGGGGGGAGCTCCTACGAGCAGTACTTC.

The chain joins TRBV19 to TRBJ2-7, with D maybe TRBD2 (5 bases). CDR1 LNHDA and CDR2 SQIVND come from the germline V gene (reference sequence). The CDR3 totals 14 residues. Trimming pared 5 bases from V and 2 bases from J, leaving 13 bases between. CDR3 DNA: TGTGCCAGTAGTCGGGATAACGGACCCTACGAGCAGTACTTC. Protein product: CASSRDNGPYEQYF.